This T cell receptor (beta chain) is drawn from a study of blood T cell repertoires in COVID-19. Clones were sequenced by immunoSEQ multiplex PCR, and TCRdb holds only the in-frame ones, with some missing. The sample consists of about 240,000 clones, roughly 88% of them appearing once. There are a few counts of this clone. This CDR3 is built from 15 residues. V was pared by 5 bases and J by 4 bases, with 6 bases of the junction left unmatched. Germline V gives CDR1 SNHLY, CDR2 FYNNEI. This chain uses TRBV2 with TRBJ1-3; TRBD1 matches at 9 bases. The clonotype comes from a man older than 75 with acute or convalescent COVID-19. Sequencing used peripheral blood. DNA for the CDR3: TGTGCCAGCAGTCTGACAGGGGGAGAAGGAAACACCATATATTTT. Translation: CASSLTGGEGNTIYF. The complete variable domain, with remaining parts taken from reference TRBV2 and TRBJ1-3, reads EPEVTQTPSHQVTQMGQEVILRCVPISNHLYFYWYRQILGQKVEFLVSFYNNEISEKSEIFDDQFSVERPDGSNFTLKIRSTKLEDSAMYFCASSLTGGEGNTIYFGEGSWLTVV.